Presented here are 10 T cell receptor beta chains from one specimen sequenced in a study of blood T cell repertoires in COVID-19. Only in-frame clones appear in the TCRdb table, and some are missing; sequencing was by immunoSEQ multiplex PCR. The sample has 60,000 to 85,000 clones; roughly 79% are singletons. Source material: peripheral blood. Every receptor here comes from a woman aged 60-75 years with acute or convalescent COVID-19.

The chain combines TRBV28 with TRBJ2-1, with D unresolved. The CDR3 length is 12 residues. Per germline, CDR1 MDHEN and CDR2 SYDVKM. V gave up 10 bases and J gave up 0 bases, with 7 bases separating them. As DNA, the CDR3 is TGTGCCACTCAGGCCTCCTACAATGAGCAGTTCTTC. Protein product: CATQASYNEQFF.

The chain links TRBV5-1 to TRBJ2-3; possible D gene TRBD1, 6 bases. The CDR3 is 18 residues long. The ends were cut back, 0 bases at V and 0 bases at J, with 17 bases in the middle. Germline V gene sequence: CDR1 SGHRS, CDR2 YFSETQ. The CDR3 region is CASSLGDRSPLSTDTQYF. CDR3 sequence (DNA): TGCGCCAGCAGCTTGGGTGACAGGAGCCCCCTTAGCACAGATACGCAGTATTTT.

As DNA, the CDR3 is TGTGCCAGCAGTTATGACAGGGGGCGAGGGCAGTTCTTC. Its protein product is CASSYDRGRGQFF. The rearrangement uses TRBV6-5 and TRBJ2-1, with 10 positions matching TRBD1. V lost 3 bases, J lost 12 bases, and 5 bases stayed unmatched. CDR1 MNHEY and CDR2 SVGAGI come from the germline V gene. The CDR3 is 13 residues long.

V is TRBV15 and J is TRBJ1-5, with D unclear. Germline V lookup: CDR1 LNHNV, CDR2 YYDKDF (reference sequence). V was trimmed by 0 bases and J by 4 bases, leaving 10 bases between them. CDR3 length: 15 amino acids. CDR3 sequence reads: CATSRDRMANQPQHF. CDR3 nucleotides: TGTGCCACCAGCAGAGATCGTATGGCTAATCAGCCCCAGCATTTT.

The table lists this clone with a count of one. The chain carries TRBV5-4 and TRBJ1-2, with 7 bases fitting TRBD1. Germline values: CDR1 SGHNT, CDR2 YYREEE (reference sequence). V shed 0 bases and J 8 bases; nucleotides not matched to a gene: 7. The CDR3 has 14 residues. In DNA, the CDR3 is TGTGCCAGCAGCTTGGATGAGGGGGCGAGAGGCTACACCTTC. Protein sequence: CASSLDEGARGYTF. The entire variable domain, with the rest obtained from reference TRBV5-4 and TRBJ1-2, is as follows: ETGVTQSPTHLIKTRGQQVTLRCSSQSGHNTVSWYQQALGQGPQFIFQYYREEENGRGNFPPRFSGLQFPNYSSELNVNALELDDSALYLCASSLDEGARGYTFGSGTRLTVV.

The rearrangement uses TRBV15 and TRBJ1-1, with 8 bases fitting TRBD1. Germline loops: CDR1 LNHNV, CDR2 YYDKDF (reference sequence). V dropped 1 base and J dropped 1; count of bases not matched to a gene: 5. The CDR3 consists of 16 residues. The CDR3 region is CATSRATGTGNTEAFF. CDR3 coding DNA: TGTGCCACCAGCAGAGCGACTGGGACAGGGAACACTGAAGCTTTCTTT.

The V call is TRBV3-1 (or the pseudogene TRBV3-2), the J call TRBJ2-1, with 14 bases lining up with TRBD2. Per the germline V gene, CDR1 is LGHDT and CDR2 is YNNKEL (reference sequence). The V gene end was trimmed by 4 bases and the J gene end by 0 bases; junction bases not matched to a gene: 11. The CDR3 is made up of 20 amino acids. The CDR3 is CASSLEGTSGGQSSYNEQFF. CDR3 bases: TGTGCCAGCAGCCTCGAAGGGACTAGCGGGGGCCAGAGCTCCTACAATGAGCAGTTCTTC.

CDR3 sequence reads: CASSLVWRGSYEQYF. The DNA of the CDR3 is TGTGCCAGCAGCCTCGTTTGGCGAGGTTCTTACGAGCAGTACTTC. The chain couples TRBV14 to TRBJ2-7; D gene unclear. CDR3 size: 15 residues. With 4 bases removed from V and 4 bases from J, the gap between germline ends came to 17 bases. Germline V gene sequence: CDR1 SGHDN, CDR2 FVKESK.

This rearrangement joins TRBV4-1 to TRBJ2-2; maybe TRBD2 (5 bases). CDR1 and CDR2 from the germline V gene are MGHRA and YSYEKL. The CDR3 has 14 residues. Trimming stripped 7 bases from V and 6 bases from J, with 15 bases between. The CDR3 here is CASTLEGNPGELFF. DNA for the CDR3: TGCGCCAGCACACTCGAGGGTAATCCCGGGGAGCTGTTTTTT.

This chain joins TRBV21-1 and TRBJ2-5; the DNA was not compared with TRBD2, the D call given in the table. TRBV21-1 is reported as a pseudogene. The CDR3 has 18 amino acids. CDR3 protein: CASSKAGGGRTIQETQYF. CDR3 bases: TGTGCCAGCAGCAAAGCGGGCGGGGGGAGGACGATCCAAGAGACCCAGTACTTC.